The clone carrying this T cell receptor (beta chain) has a count of ten or more. Its antigen is unknown. The CDR3 length is 15 residues. Trimming removed 1 base from V and 8 bases from J, with 14 bases in between. Germline V lookup: CDR1 LGHNA, CDR2 YSLEER. 5'RACE template switching added a universal primer site and UMIs to TCR cDNA. MiXCR was run by TCRdb on the 5' RACE reads, yielding one entry per CDR3 protein. The sample consists of more than 300,000 distinct CDR3 sequences, approximately 11% of them appearing once. The data derive from a study of T cells after yellow fever vaccination. Study findings and constraints: Abundant clonotypes (contaminants from the bulk population) could be present in FACS-sorted repertoires. Post-booster repertoires again held most primary-vaccination clones (roughly 96% CD4, over 80% CD8). Researchers report a weaker secondary response that nonetheless peaked faster, day 5 versus 15.

The material sequenced was CD4+ T cells sorted from PBMCs, taken 45 days after the yellow fever booster vaccination. The sequence derives from a man in his late teens or twenties who received the YFV17D yellow fever vaccine. The V gene is TRBV4-3, the J gene TRBJ1-4; the D is unclear. The CDR3 DNA sequence: TGCGCCAGCAGCCAAGGAGGACGCAAAGGAGAAAAACTGTTTTTT. It translates to CASSQGGRKGEKLFF.